These 14 T cell receptor beta chains originate from one sample sequenced in a study of regulatory T cells in long-lasting Graves disease (dated by TCRdb to 2020 to 2023). Library preparation was by multiplex PCR. Instrument used: Illumina HiSeq 4000. iRepertoire HTBI primers and Arm-PCR amplification of CDR3 regions were used to construct TCR beta libraries. TCRdb trimmed public reads at Q25 via fastp, called clones via MiXCR and kept in-frame beta chains. Under each unique CDR3 protein, matching rows form one entry showing the most common genes and DNA. The sample table lists 200,000 to 250,000 distinct CDR3 sequences, about 19% of them with a count of one. The top ten clonotypes cover 12% of the sample. Taken with the paper, the label for time point translates to: newly diagnosed GD, antithyroid drugs for less than 3 months. For both TCR sequencing and RNA sequencing, RNA was extracted from PBMCs in TRIzol.

This same sample was also part of a study on T cells in Graves' hyperthyroidism and ophthalmopathy.

Sequenced here: peripheral blood mononuclear cells (PBMCs), sampled at new diagnosis, from a patient treated with antithyroid drugs. Receptors were obtained from a woman in her 30s with Graves disease. Donor details come from another sample of the same person, matched by shared clones.

This clonotype was counted at least ten times. The J gene is TRBJ2-6, the V gene TRBV7-9; D unresolved. The germline V and J ends were trimmed by 2 bases and 0 bases, with 11 bases remaining between them. The CDR3 spans 17 residues. The germline V gene encodes CDR1 SEHNR and CDR2 FQNEAQ (reference sequence). This CDR3 is CASSLFSRSSGANVLTF. The CDR3 region has the DNA TGTGCCAGCAGCTTATTTAGCCGAAGCTCTGGGGCCAACGTCCTGACTTTC.

The genes are TRBV6-2 or TRBV6-3 and TRBJ1-3; D not certain. CDR3 length: 16 residues. The germline V and J ends were trimmed by 6 bases and 2 bases, with 17 bases remaining between them. Germline V gives CDR1 MNHEY, CDR2 SVGEGT. CDR3 sequence reads: CASSPDGRRAGNTIYF. For the CDR3, the DNA is TGTGCCAGCAGCCCGGACGGGCGGAGAGCTGGAAACACCATATATTTT.

This clonotype was seen a handful of times. The chain combines TRBV6-4 with TRBJ1-1, with D perhaps TRBD1 (5 bases). Trimming removed 9 bases from V and 1 base from J, with 18 bases in between. Germline values: CDR1 MRHNA, CDR2 SNTAGT. This CDR3 spans 15 amino acids. The CDR3 protein is CASSGWQGPNTEAFF. The CDR3 DNA reads TGTGCCAGTTCGGGGTGGCAGGGCCCGAACACTGAAGCTTTCTTT.

Many counts were recorded for this clonotype. V and J are TRBV30 and TRBJ1-4; D perhaps matches TRBD1 (5 bases). CDR3 length equals 16 residues. Germline CDR1 reads GTSNPN; CDR2 reads SVGIG (reference sequence). V was cut by 0 bases and J by 0 bases, with 11 bases left in between. CDR3 residues: CAWSVTEDATNEKLFF. CDR3 DNA sequence: TGTGCCTGGAGTGTGACAGAAGATGCAACTAATGAAAAACTGTTTTTT.

This clonotype occurred many times. CDR3 sequence (DNA): TGTGCCAGCAGCATACAGGCTGCAAACAATGAGCAGTTCTTC. It yields the protein CASSIQAANNEQFF. V is TRBV3-1 and J is TRBJ2-1, with D tentatively TRBD1 (5 bases). The germline V gene encodes CDR1 LGHDT and CDR2 YNNKEL (reference sequence). V lost 5 bases, J lost 5 bases, and 13 bases lay in between. CDR3 length equals 14 residues.

This clonotype was seen at least ten times. The V call is TRBV9, the J call TRBJ2-7; D is undetermined. The CDR3 has 14 residues. CDR1 and CDR2 (germline): SGDLS, YYNGEE. Trimming pared 0 bases from V and 0 bases from J, leaving 7 bases between. CDR3 DNA: TGTGCCAGCAGCGTAGAACCAGACTCCTACGAGCAGTACTTC. It yields the protein CASSVEPDSYEQYF.

About this clonotype itself: A much larger clone differs from this one at a single base, so this may be a read error. The final CDR3 position lacks the conserved phenylalanine or tryptophan, pointing to a likely read error. This sequence joins TRBV28 and TRBJ1-1; D remains unclear. CDR1 is MDHEN and CDR2 is SYDVKM in the germline V gene. This CDR3 contains 13 residues. V was trimmed by 5 bases and J by 6 bases, leaving 13 bases between them. This CDR3 is CASSQGLAAEAFS. CDR3 in DNA: TGTGCCAGCAGTCAAGGGCTAGCGGCTGAAGCTTTCTCT.

As concerns this clonotype: This probably arose from a read error, given a far larger clone one base away. The chain combines TRBV9 with TRBJ2-7, with 8 bases identical to TRBD1. V gave up 1 base and J gave up 7 bases; unmatched junction bases: 10. The CDR3 is made up of 15 amino acids. Germline CDR1 is SGDLS and CDR2 is YYNGEE. This chain's CDR3 is CASSVKTGELNEQYF. The CDR3 DNA follows: TGTGCCAGCAGCGTAAAGACAGGGGAACTCAATGAGCAGTACTTC.

This clonotype appeared a few times. The chain joins TRBV19 to TRBJ2-1; TRBD1 matches at 9 bases. In germline, CDR1 is LNHDA, CDR2 SQIVND (reference sequence). This CDR3 comprises 14 residues. Trimming at V came to 6 bases and at J to 1 base, leaving 1 base not matched to a gene. The CDR3 region has the DNA TGTGCCAGTAGCGGACAGGGGTCCTACAATGAGCAGTTCTTC. Translation: CASSGQGSYNEQFF.

This clonotype came up a few times. V and J are TRBV19 and TRBJ1-1, with TRBD1 matching over 10 bases. After removal of 5 bases from V and 5 bases from J, the junction contained 8 bases not matched to a gene. Germline CDR1 reads LNHDA; CDR2 reads SQIVND (reference sequence). The CDR3 runs 15 residues. DNA for the CDR3: TGTGCCAGTAGTGAAATGACAGGGGGCTGGACTGAAGCTTTCTTT. Its protein is CASSEMTGGWTEAFF.

This clonotype was seen ten or more times. The chain carries TRBV7-9 and TRBJ1-1, with a weak D call TRBD1 (5 bases). CDR1 is SEHNR and CDR2 is FQNEAQ in the germline V gene (reference sequence). This CDR3 comprises 13 residues. V lost 3 bases and J 7 bases, leaving 12 bases between the germline ends. CDR3 DNA sequence: TGTGCCAGCAGCTTGGCCGCACAGGATGAAGCTTTCTTT. Its translation is CASSLAAQDEAFF.

This clonotype showed up many times. The CDR3 loop reads CASRRSLYNNQPQHF. The CDR3 DNA sequence: TGTGCCAGCAGAAGGAGTCTTTATAACAATCAGCCCCAGCATTTT. The V and J genes are TRBV12-3 or TRBV12-4 and TRBJ1-5, with D unresolved. The ends were cut back, 6 bases at V and 3 bases at J, with 15 bases in the middle. The CDR3 sequence is 15 residues long.

On this clonotype: A much larger clonotype is one base distant, so this may be a read error. This chain connects TRBV2 to TRBJ2-7; D not certain. Germline CDR1 and CDR2: SNHLY and FYNNEI. This CDR3 comprises 16 residues. CDR3 protein: CAGSELFGTSFREQYF. In DNA, the CDR3 is TGTGCCGGCAGTGAATTGTTTGGAACATCCTTTAGAGAGCAGTACTTC.

This clonotype turned up a few times. The rearrangement joins TRBV20-1 to TRBJ1-4; D is unclear. The CDR3 is 13 amino acids. The ends were cut back, 3 bases at V and 4 bases at J, with 9 bases in the middle. The germline V gene encodes CDR1 DFQATT and CDR2 SNEGSKA (reference sequence). Here the CDR3 reads CSASYSSNEKLFF. The CDR3 DNA reads as TGCAGTGCTAGCTACAGTAGTAATGAAAAACTGTTTTTT.